The T cell receptor (beta chain) under discussion was sequenced for a study of blood T cell repertoires in COVID-19. The overall study: Specimens from acute and convalescent COVID-19 originated in the United States, Italy and Spain. The analysed material was cDNA or gDNA that came from T cells, B-cell-depleted T cells, or PBMCs.

Looked up from germline, CDR1 is MNHNY and CDR2 is SVGAGI (reference sequence). The V gene lost 4 bases and the J gene lost 6 bases, with 8 bases spanning the gap. The CDR3 totals 12 residues. As handled by the study authors: Amplification of reference gene primers was used by the study to estimate nucleated cell counts. Only in-frame clones appear in the TCRdb table, and some are missing; sequencing was by immunoSEQ multiplex PCR. The DNA was the basis for D and trimming; V, J and clone size are from that table. The sample has roughly 54,000 clones; around nine tenths are singletons. The Seattle patients joined while their infection was active and were tracked longitudinally afterward.

The sample consisted of peripheral blood. The gene calls are TRBV6-6 and TRBJ2-3; tentative D call: TRBD1 (6 bases). The clonotype originates from a woman aged 55-69 years with COVID-19, enrolled during active disease. The CDR3 DNA reads TGTGCCAGCAGTTCCCAGGGGGATACGCAGTATTTT. Translation: CASSSQGDTQYF.